The 29 T cell receptor beta chains below all came from one sample that was sequenced in a study of cytomegalovirus exposure and HLA in healthy donors. PCR primers comprised 60 Vbeta and 13 Jbeta primers. The assay was immunoSEQ multiplex PCR, and TCRdb's table has in-frame clones only and misses some. Of 150,000 to 200,000 clones in the sample, about 70% were seen once. The source material was PBMCs. These receptors came from a woman in her 30s in good health and CMV-seronegative.

For the CDR3, the DNA is TGCGCCAGCAGCTTGTGGGCAGGAGATACGCAGTATTTT. It encodes CASSLWAGDTQYF. The V call is TRBV5-1, the J call TRBJ2-3, with D unresolved. The CDR3 totals 13 residues. V lost 1 base to trimming and J lost 5 bases, with 8 bases between them. Looked up from germline, CDR1 is SGHRS and CDR2 is YFSETQ. The full variable domain, completed using reference TRBV5-1 and TRBJ2-3, is KAGVTQTPRYLIKTRGQQVTLSCSPISGHRSVSWYQQTPGQGLQFLFEYFSETQRNKGNFPGRFSGRQFSNSRSEMNVSTLELGDSALYLCASSLWAGDTQYFGPGTRLTVL.

This rearrangement joins TRBV5-6 to TRBJ1-2; D remains ambiguous. CDR1 is SGHDT, CDR2 YYEEEE, per germline. CDR3 length equals 14 residues. The V end lost 0 bases, the J end lost 1 base, and 7 bases lay between the germline ends. The chain's CDR3 is CASSLVVLNYGYTF. CDR3 sequence (DNA): TGTGCCAGCAGCTTGGTTGTTCTTAACTATGGCTACACCTTC.

The gene calls are TRBV5-6 and TRBJ2-1, with 7 bases fitting TRBD1. V was pared by 2 bases and J by 7 bases, with 9 bases of the junction left unmatched. The CDR3 totals 15 residues. Germline V gene data show CDR1 as SGHDT and CDR2 as YYEEEE. The CDR3 protein is CASSFLQGRWNEQFF. CDR3 nucleotides: TGTGCCAGCAGCTTTTTACAGGGGAGATGGAATGAGCAGTTCTTC. Looking up the rest from reference TRBV5-6 and TRBJ2-1 gives the full variable domain: DAGVTQSPTHLIKTRGQQVTLRCSPKSGHDTVSWYQQALGQGPQFIFQYYEEEERQRGNFPDRFSGHQFPNYSSELNVNALLLGDSALYLCASSFLQGRWNEQFFGPGTRLTVL.

The V and J genes are TRBV25-1 and TRBJ1-1; weak D call: TRBD1 (5 bases). The V and J ends lost 3 bases and 11 bases respectively, with 19 bases between them. The length of the CDR3 is 14 residues. CDR1 and CDR2 from the germline V gene are MGHDK and SYGVNS. This chain's CDR3 is CASSDYGGDVRAFF. CDR3 DNA sequence: TGTGCCAGCAGTGACTACGGGGGGGATGTAAGGGCTTTCTTT.

In its sample, this clone was seen a few times. This rearrangement joins TRBV25-1 to TRBJ1-4, with D perhaps TRBD1 (6 bases). The CDR3 is 14 amino acids. Germline V gives CDR1 MGHDK, CDR2 SYGVNS. V shed 3 bases and J shed 7 bases, with 12 bases lying between them. CDR3 in amino acids: CASSESGATEKLFF. The CDR3 DNA is TGTGCCAGCAGTGAGTCAGGGGCGACTGAAAAACTGTTTTTT.

This clone appeared a few times. This CDR3 is also generated by other DNA sequences in the sample. The V gene is TRBV10-2, the J gene TRBJ1-2; 7 bases agree with TRBD1. CDR1 and CDR2 (germline): WSHSY, SAAADI. V dropped 4 bases and J dropped 3; count of bases not matched to a gene: 2. The CDR3 is 13 residues long. The DNA for the CDR3 is TGCGCCAGCAGTGGTACAGGGGACTATGGCTACACCTTC. Translation gives CASSGTGDYGYTF.

V is TRBV2 and J is TRBJ2-6; D perhaps matches TRBD1 (6 bases). The germline CDR1 and CDR2 sequences are SNHLY and FYNNEI. This CDR3 contains 19 residues. Between the trimmed V and J ends, which lost 0 bases and 0 bases, there was a span of 15 bases. DNA of the CDR3: TGTGCCAGCAGTGAAGCGTGGGGGCCCTCTCTCTCTGGGGCCAACGTCCTGACTTTC. Protein: CASSEAWGPSLSGANVLTF.

This clone was recorded a few times. The chain uses TRBV14 and TRBJ2-7, with 7 bases identical to TRBD1. This CDR3 is built from 15 residues. The germline gives CDR1 SGHDN, CDR2 FVKESK. Trimming took 1 base from V and 2 from J; bases not matched to a gene: 5. CDR3 sequence reads: CASSQVGQGAYEQYF. The CDR3 nucleotides are TGTGCCAGCAGCCAAGTCGGGCAGGGGGCCTACGAGCAGTACTTC. Full variable domain (missing parts from reference TRBV14 and TRBJ2-7): EAGVTQFPSHSVIEKGQTVTLRCDPISGHDNLYWYRRVMGKEIKFLLHFVKESKQDESGMPNNRFLAERTGGTYSTLKVQPAELEDSGVYFCASSQVGQGAYEQYFGPGTRLTVT.

The V gene is TRBV29-1, the J gene TRBJ2-7; possibly TRBD1 for D (7 bases). The CDR3 has 15 amino acids. Germline V gene sequence: CDR1 SQVTM, CDR2 ANQGSEA. Trimming cost V 6 bases and J 2 bases, with 20 bases left between them. The CDR3 loop reads CSVEGASEVPYEQYF. CDR3 bases: TGCAGCGTGGAGGGGGCTAGCGAAGTACCCTACGAGCAGTACTTC.

This chain links TRBV6-5 with TRBJ1-4, with no clear D. Germline loops: CDR1 MNHEY, CDR2 SVGAGI. This CDR3 spans 14 amino acids. V dropped 3 bases and J dropped 7 bases, with 12 bases sitting between them. The CDR3 loop is CASSYRRVGEKLFF. For the CDR3, the DNA is TGTGCCAGCAGTTATCGCCGGGTGGGTGAAAAACTGTTTTTT.

This chain links TRBV9 with TRBJ2-5, with TRBD2 matching 9 bases. V was clipped by 0 bases and J by 4 bases; unmatched bases: 4. The CDR3 runs 15 residues. The germline V gene encodes CDR1 SGDLS and CDR2 YYNGEE. In DNA form, the CDR3 reads TGTGCCAGCAGCGTAGACGTACTAGCGGGAGAGACCCAGTACTTC. It codes for CASSVDVLAGETQYF.

J is TRBJ2-2 and V is TRBV15, with 8 bases lining up with TRBD2. Germline V gives CDR1 LNHNV, CDR2 YYDKDF (reference sequence). The CDR3 covers 16 residues. V dropped 1 base and J dropped 7; count of bases not matched to a gene: 8. The CDR3 sequence: CATSRGSLADDGELFF. CDR3 sequence (DNA): TGTGCCACCAGCAGAGGGTCACTAGCGGACGACGGGGAGCTGTTTTTT.

CDR3: CASSPGSVEEELFF. In DNA, the CDR3 is TGTGCCAGCTCACCTGGGAGTGTGGAGGAGGAGCTGTTTTTT. The V and J genes are TRBV18 and TRBJ2-2, with a tentative D call TRBD2 (5 bases). The length of the CDR3 is 14 residues. Trimming took off 3 bases at V and 10 bases at J, with 15 bases between the two ends. Per the germline V gene, CDR1 is KGHSH and CDR2 is LQKENI.

The chain carries TRBV9 and TRBJ2-5, with 12 bases that match TRBD2. Unmatched junction bases numbered 8, after V lost 3 bases and J lost 5 bases. The CDR3 contains 16 residues. CDR1 is SGDLS and CDR2 is YYNGEE in the germline V gene. The CDR3 loop is CASSARLAGARETQYF. CDR3 DNA: TGTGCCAGCAGCGCCAGACTAGCGGGAGCGCGGGAGACCCAGTACTTC.

A note on this clone: The same CDR3 can be traced to other DNA sequences in this sample. The rearrangement uses TRBV29-1 and TRBJ1-1, with D hard to call. V was shortened by 6 bases and J by 1 base, with 3 bases between the two germline ends. Germline values: CDR1 SQVTM, CDR2 ANQGSEA. CDR3 length: 10 residues. In DNA form, the CDR3 reads TGCAGCGTCCGGAACACTGAAGCTTTCTTT. This gives the protein CSVRNTEAFF.

The chain is built from TRBV4-3 and TRBJ2-2, with 10 bases lining up with TRBD2. V lost 4 bases and J lost 8; bases outside the gene matches: 7. The germline CDR1 and CDR2 sequences are LGHNA and YSLEER. The CDR3 has 15 amino acids. The DNA of the CDR3 is TGCGCCAGCAGCCCAGAGGGACTAGCGTCGGGGGAGCTGTTTTTT. It encodes CASSPEGLASGELFF.

The chain employs TRBV5-1 and TRBJ2-1; maybe TRBD1 (6 bases). V was cut by 0 bases and J by 5 bases, with 18 bases left in between. This CDR3 region has 17 residues. Germline CDR1 and CDR2: SGHRS and YFSETQ. The CDR3 coding sequence is TGCGCCAGCAGCTTGGTCGTCGGACAGAGACTCGACAATGAGCAGTTCTTC. Protein sequence: CASSLVVGQRLDNEQFF.

The CDR3 sequence: CASSLSRLGAAFYNEQFF. In nucleotides, the CDR3 is TGTGCCAGCAGCTTATCACGGTTGGGAGCGGCGTTCTACAATGAGCAGTTCTTC. The chain links TRBV7-8 to TRBJ2-1; TRBD2 might be the D (5 bases). This CDR3 region has 18 residues. The V gene's germline CDR1 is SGHVS and CDR2 FQNEAQ. The V gene lost 2 bases and the J gene lost 3 bases, with 20 bases spanning the gap.

The rearrangement uses TRBV11-2 and TRBJ2-7; D perhaps matches TRBD1 (6 bases). This CDR3 is 14 amino acids long. Germline V gene lookup returns CDR1 SGHAT and CDR2 FQNNGV. V lost 6 bases to trimming and J lost 2 bases, with 14 bases between them. In nucleotides, the CDR3 is TGTGCCAGCAGGTCTCCGGGACAAACCTACGAGCAGTACTTC. Translation gives CASRSPGQTYEQYF.

The J gene is TRBJ2-1, the V gene TRBV30; TRBD2 matches 11 bases. The CDR3 is 20 amino acids. V lost 4 bases to trimming and J lost 2 bases; unmatched junction nucleotides: 19. CDR1 and CDR2 from the germline V gene are GTSNPN and SVGIG (reference sequence). The CDR3 DNA reads TGTGCCTGGAATAATCCTACTAGCGGGAGAAGGTTGGGGACCTACAATGAGCAGTTCTTC. Protein: CAWNNPTSGRRLGTYNEQFF.

The chain couples TRBV6-1 to TRBJ1-2; a possible D gene is TRBD1 (5 bases). The CDR3 spans 13 residues. CDR1 is MNHNS, CDR2 SASEGT, per germline. The V and J ends lost 9 bases and 6 bases respectively, with 17 bases between them. CDR3 bases: TGTGCCAGTGATTGGGGCTTACGGAATGGCTACACCTTC. Translating it yields CASDWGLRNGYTF.

This clone has just a few counts. Here the CDR3 reads CASSLAVGSIRGRGGEAFF. DNA of the CDR3: TGTGCCAGCAGCTTAGCCGTCGGTTCCATCAGGGGGCGAGGTGGTGAAGCTTTCTTT. V usage is TRBV7-9 and J usage is TRBJ1-1; 8 nucleotides match TRBD1. Trimming took 0 bases from V and 7 from J; bases not matched to a gene: 19. The CDR3 consists of 19 residues. Germline loops: CDR1 SEHNR, CDR2 FQNEAQ (reference sequence).

V is TRBV4-1 and J is TRBJ1-1; D uncertain. Trimming stripped 4 bases from V and 1 base from J, with 13 bases between. The CDR3 is 15 residues long. Germline V gives CDR1 MGHRA, CDR2 YSYEKL. The CDR3 bases are TGCGCCAGCAGCCCCTCAACAGAGAAGAACACTGAAGCTTTCTTT. Protein product: CASSPSTEKNTEAFF.

This clone was seen a single time. V and J are TRBV7-2 and TRBJ2-3, with TRBD2 matching over 7 bases. V was pared by 0 bases and J by 4 bases, with 1 base of the junction left unmatched. From germline, CDR1 is SGHTA and CDR2 FQGNSA. The CDR3 consists of 14 residues. CDR3 residues: CASSLAGGADTQYF. DNA of the CDR3: TGTGCCAGCAGCTTAGCGGGGGGGGCAGATACGCAGTATTTT.

CDR3 DNA: TGCGCCAGCAGCCTCAATCGAGCAGGATCCTACGAGCAGTACTTC. This codes for CASSLNRAGSYEQYF. This chain joins TRBV4-1 and TRBJ2-7; D gene unclear. This CDR3 comprises 15 residues. Per the germline V gene, CDR1 is MGHRA and CDR2 is YSYEKL. V was pared by 4 bases and J by 1 base, with 14 bases between.

The V and J genes are TRBV27 and TRBJ2-1; TRBD1 matches 7 bases. CDR1 and CDR2 from the germline V gene are MNHEY and SMNVEV (reference sequence). With V trimmed by 4 bases and J by 2 bases, 14 bases remained unmatched. The CDR3 is 18 amino acids. The CDR3 spells CASSSLGLTGKAYNEQFF. CDR3 DNA sequence: TGTGCCAGCAGTTCACTAGGTCTGACAGGGAAGGCCTACAATGAGCAGTTCTTC.

The CDR3 DNA is TGTGCCAGCAGCCAAACACAGGGATCAAACTATGGCTACACCTTC. It codes for CASSQTQGSNYGYTF. The gene calls are TRBV2 and TRBJ1-2; tentative D call: TRBD1 (6 bases). The CDR3 length is 15 residues. Trimming cost V 6 bases and J 2 bases, with 16 bases left between them. Per germline, CDR1 SNHLY and CDR2 FYNNEI.

The V gene is TRBV19, the J gene TRBJ1-1; D perhaps matches TRBD1 (6 bases). The V end was cut by 7 bases, the J end by 4 bases, with 13 bases between. This CDR3 spans 13 amino acids. In germline, CDR1 is LNHDA, CDR2 SQIVND (reference sequence). The CDR3 DNA reads as TGTGCCAGTAACCCAGGGGCGAGCACTGAAGCTTTCTTT. Translated, it gives CASNPGASTEAFF.

This clone has more than one count but fewer than ten. The chain recombines TRBV7-2 with TRBJ1-2; TRBD1 might be the D (5 bases). This CDR3 has 15 residues. CDR1 SGHTA and CDR2 FQGNSA come from the germline V gene. Trimming took off 5 bases at V and 7 bases at J, with 20 bases between the two ends. The CDR3 region has the DNA TGTGCCAGCAGCGCCCGGGGCCGGGGGGTGAGTGGCTACACCTTC. Translation: CASSARGRGVSGYTF.